This TCR beta chain appears in the sequencing data of a study of low-dose radiotherapy and immunotherapy resistance in tumors. The germline gives CDR1 MGHRA, CDR2 YSYEKL. The J segment lost 2 bases and the V segment lost 2 bases, leaving 3 bases of the junction unmatched. The CDR3 is made up of 16 amino acids. This clonotype was counted a single time. With TRAV- and TRBV-specific primers, first-strand cDNA was made, covering the alpha and beta chains. Amplification of TCRs used a constant-region primer and V-primer adapter for roughly 22 PCR cycles. From the reads, TCRdb called clonotypes with MiXCR, one entry per CDR3 protein. The sample lists about 44,000 distinct CDR3 sequences; less than 30% were seen once. Time point here: after trial treatment. The treatment: LDRT plus nivolumab, ipilimumab, low-dose cyclophosphamide and aspirin (RACIN trial).

The rearrangement links TRBV4-1 to TRBJ2-1; 10 bases are shared with TRBD2. This material consisted of PBMCs, taken after low-dose radiotherapy plus immunotherapy. The clonotype comes from a male donor with prostate cancer. The CDR3 loop reads CASSQRGLATYNEQFF. The CDR3 nucleotides read TGCGCCAGCAGCCAAAGGGGACTAGCGACCTACAATGAGCAGTTCTTC.